The TCR beta chain described here comes from a study of CD8 T cells in ankylosing spondylitis. Turning to this clonotype: Its antigen is unknown.

CDR1 is DFQATT and CDR2 is SNEGSKA in the germline V gene (reference sequence). The CDR3 length is 14 residues. Trimming pared 4 bases from V and 3 bases from J, leaving 12 bases between. A single record per CDR3 protein comes from TCRdb applying MiXCR to the 5' RACE reads. The table records around 300,000 distinct CDR3 sequences, around 21% of them present only once. Study conclusions and caveats: Researchers reportedly found disease-linked clones significantly enriched in matched ankylosing spondylitis synovial fluid.

This TCR came from a female donor with ankylosing spondylitis or in good health (not recorded which). V usage is TRBV20-1 and J usage is TRBJ2-2; D is unresolved. Source material: blood, either unsorted or a sorted T cell fraction (not recorded which). The CDR3 protein is CSAKYKHDTGELFF. CDR3 in DNA: TGCAGTGCTAAATACAAACATGACACCGGGGAGCTGTTTTTT.